Shown below are 11 T cell receptor beta chains from a single sample sequenced in a study of identical twins. TCRdb itself ran the 5' RACE reads through MiXCR, one entry per CDR3 protein. The data show hundreds of thousands of distinct CDR3 sequences, roughly 7.5% seen once. The same data also went into a second study, on yellow fever vaccine responses in identical twins.

The sample was memory (CD45RO+) T cells sorted from blood. The receptors shown here come from a woman under 30 in good health.

This clonotype occurred many times. J is TRBJ1-6 and V is TRBV7-2; D is unclear. V shed 5 bases and J shed 10 bases, with 12 bases lying between them. This CDR3 contains 13 residues. In germline, CDR1 is SGHTA, CDR2 FQGNSA. The CDR3 spells CASSPTPVSPLHF. The DNA for the CDR3 is TGTGCCAGCAGCCCCACCCCGGTCTCACCCCTCCACTTT.

This clonotype turned up a few times. The chain's CDR3 is CASSSPAGELFF. The CDR3 DNA reads as TGTGCCAGCAGCTCCCCGGCCGGGGAGCTGTTTTTT. The chain recombines TRBV7-2 with TRBJ2-2; D is unclear. The CDR3 consists of 12 residues. Trimming removed 4 bases at V and 6 bases at J, with 6 bases between. CDR1 and CDR2 (germline): SGHTA, FQGNSA.

This clonotype showed up many times. The J gene is TRBJ1-6, the V gene TRBV11-2; tentatively, D is TRBD1 (6 bases). Germline lookup yields CDR1 SGHAT and CDR2 FQNNGV. V was clipped by 5 bases and J by 5 bases, with 13 bases between them. This CDR3 has 15 amino acids. The CDR3 DNA reads as TGTGCCAGCAGCCCCTCACAGGGAAATAATTCACCCCTCCACTTT. The encoded protein is CASSPSQGNNSPLHF.

The genes are TRBV7-2 and TRBJ1-6, with 7 bases aligning to TRBD1. The CDR3 is made up of 14 amino acids. Germline assignment: CDR1 SGHTA and CDR2 FQGNSA. V shed 6 bases, J shed 6 bases, and the junction held 5 bases outside the gene matches. The CDR3 loop is CASRQAGGNSPLHF. DNA for the CDR3: TGTGCCAGCAGGCAAGCAGGGGGTAATTCACCCCTCCACTTT.

Ten or more counts support this clonotype. The gene calls are TRBV12-3 or TRBV12-4 and TRBJ1-3; TRBD1 might be the D (6 bases). Trimming cost V 2 bases and J 4 bases, with 12 bases left between them. CDR3 size: 15 residues. The CDR3 DNA sequence: TGTGCCAGCAGTTTACCGGGGGGCGGCGGAAACACCATATATTTT. It specifies CASSLPGGGGNTIYF.

This clonotype has only a few counts. The V gene is TRBV18, the J gene TRBJ1-4, with D uncertain. Germline values: CDR1 KGHSH, CDR2 LQKENI. This CDR3 is 13 amino acids long. V lost 0 bases and J lost 7, with 6 bases in between. Here the CDR3 reads CASSPPDREKLFF. CDR3 DNA sequence: TGTGCCAGCTCACCACCCGACCGTGAAAAACTGTTTTTT.

This clonotype has more than one count but fewer than ten. This sequence joins TRBV6-1 and TRBJ1-1; D not resolved. With 4 bases removed from V and 2 bases from J, the gap between germline ends came to 14 bases. The germline V gene has CDR1 MNHNS and CDR2 SASEGT. The CDR3 is made up of 15 amino acids. The CDR3 DNA reads TGTGCCAGCAGTGCCCCCGGAAACAGAAACACTGAAGCTTTCTTT. Protein: CASSAPGNRNTEAFF.

This clonotype has more than one count but fewer than ten. The CDR3 DNA sequence: TGTGCCAGCTCACCCACCTTTACGGCCTTGGGAGAGACCCAGTACTTC. Amino acid sequence: CASSPTFTALGETQYF. The rearrangement links TRBV18 to TRBJ2-5; D gene uncertain. This CDR3 spans 16 amino acids. The V gene lost 3 bases and the J gene lost 4 bases, with 18 bases spanning the gap. In germline, CDR1 is KGHSH, CDR2 LQKENI.

The chain is built from TRBV4-1 and TRBJ2-7; 8 bases match TRBD1. This CDR3 has 18 amino acids. CDR1 is MGHRA, CDR2 YSYEKL, per germline. V trimming: 0 bases; J trimming: 0 bases; junction bases outside the gene matches: 10. The CDR3 DNA is TGCGCCAGCAGCCAAGAAGTGTCAGGACAGGGTACCTCCTACGAGCAGTACTTC. Translation: CASSQEVSGQGTSYEQYF.

At least ten counts were recorded for this clonotype. The V gene is TRBV15, the J gene TRBJ2-1; 15 bases line up with TRBD2. The CDR3 has 16 amino acids. V was clipped by 1 base and J by 9 bases; unmatched bases: 4. CDR1 and CDR2 (germline): LNHNV, YYDKDF (reference sequence). The CDR3 nucleotides read TGTGCCACCAGCAGAGCGGGACTAGCGGGAGGAGGTGAGCAGTTCTTC. This sequence encodes CATSRAGLAGGGEQFF.

This chain connects TRBV2 to TRBJ1-6; D is ambiguous. Trimming removed 3 bases at V and 8 bases at J, with 11 bases between. Per germline, CDR1 SNHLY and CDR2 FYNNEI. The CDR3 extends over 14 amino acids. The CDR3 sequence: CASSEAAVYSPLHF. CDR3 coding DNA: TGTGCCAGCAGTGAGGCAGCCGTCTATTCACCCCTCCACTTT.